What follows describes a single T cell receptor (beta chain). Per the original methods: Estimation of nucleated cell counts relied on the amplification of reference gene primers. Sequencing was performed with immunoSEQ multiplex PCR; in TCRdb, only in-frame clones are kept and a portion is missing. V, J and clone size derive from that table, while D and trimming were established from the DNA sequence. The sample contains 250,000 or so clones, 83% of which appear only once. The data belong to a study of blood T cell repertoires in COVID-19. Across the whole study: The samples span acute and convalescent COVID-19 from the United States, Italy and Spain. T cells, B-cell-depleted T cells, or PBMCs provided the cDNA or gDNA that served as material.

The ends lost 3 bases at V and 6 bases at J; junction bases unmatched: 5. Germline CDR1 SGHNT, CDR2 YYREEE (reference sequence). The length of the CDR3 is 14 residues. This TCR came from a human donor in a cohort sampled during active COVID-19. The V gene is TRBV5-4, the J gene TRBJ2-1; the match to TRBD1 covers 8 bases. The sequenced material came from peripheral blood. Here the CDR3 DNA reads TGTGCCAGCAGCTCGACAGGGGTTTCCAATGAGCAGTTCTTC. Its translation is CASSSTGVSNEQFF.